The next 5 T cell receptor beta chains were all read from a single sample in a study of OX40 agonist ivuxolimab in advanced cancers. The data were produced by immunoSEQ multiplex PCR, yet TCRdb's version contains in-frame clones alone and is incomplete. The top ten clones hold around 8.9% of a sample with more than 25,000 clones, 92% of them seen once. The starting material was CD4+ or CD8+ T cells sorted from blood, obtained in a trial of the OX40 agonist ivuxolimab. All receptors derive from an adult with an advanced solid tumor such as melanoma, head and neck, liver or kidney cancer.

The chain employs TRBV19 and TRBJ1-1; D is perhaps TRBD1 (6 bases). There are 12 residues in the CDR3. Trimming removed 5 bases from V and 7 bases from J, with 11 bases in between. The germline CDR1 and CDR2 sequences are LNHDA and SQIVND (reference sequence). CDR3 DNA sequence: TGTGCCAGTAGTTCAGGGGCGAGTGAAGCTTTCTTT. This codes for CASSSGASEAFF.

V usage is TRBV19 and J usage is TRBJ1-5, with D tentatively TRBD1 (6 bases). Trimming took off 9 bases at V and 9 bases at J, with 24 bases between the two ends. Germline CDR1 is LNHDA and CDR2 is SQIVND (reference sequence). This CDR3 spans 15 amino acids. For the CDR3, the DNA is TGTGCCAGCACCCCCCTACAGGGCAAGGTGACGCCCCAGCATTTT. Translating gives CASTPLQGKVTPQHF.

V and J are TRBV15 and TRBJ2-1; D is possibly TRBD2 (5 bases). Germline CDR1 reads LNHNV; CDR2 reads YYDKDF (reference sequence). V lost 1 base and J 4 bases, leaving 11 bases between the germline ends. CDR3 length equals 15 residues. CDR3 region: CATSRAREVYNEQFF. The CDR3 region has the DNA TGTGCCACCAGCAGAGCCCGGGAAGTTTACAATGAGCAGTTCTTC.

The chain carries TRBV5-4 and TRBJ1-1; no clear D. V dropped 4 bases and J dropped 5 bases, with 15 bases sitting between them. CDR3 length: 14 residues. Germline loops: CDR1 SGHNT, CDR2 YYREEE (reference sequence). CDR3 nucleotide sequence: TGTGCCAGCAGCGTTCGAGGGAGTTGGACTGAAGCTTTCTTT. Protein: CASSVRGSWTEAFF.

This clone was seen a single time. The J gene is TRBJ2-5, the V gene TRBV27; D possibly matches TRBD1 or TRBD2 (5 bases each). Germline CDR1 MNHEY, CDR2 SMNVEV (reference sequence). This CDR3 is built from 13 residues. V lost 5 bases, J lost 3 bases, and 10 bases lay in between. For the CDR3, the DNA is TGTGCCAGCAGTCTCTTGGGGGAAGAGACCCAGTACTTC. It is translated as CASSLLGEETQYF.